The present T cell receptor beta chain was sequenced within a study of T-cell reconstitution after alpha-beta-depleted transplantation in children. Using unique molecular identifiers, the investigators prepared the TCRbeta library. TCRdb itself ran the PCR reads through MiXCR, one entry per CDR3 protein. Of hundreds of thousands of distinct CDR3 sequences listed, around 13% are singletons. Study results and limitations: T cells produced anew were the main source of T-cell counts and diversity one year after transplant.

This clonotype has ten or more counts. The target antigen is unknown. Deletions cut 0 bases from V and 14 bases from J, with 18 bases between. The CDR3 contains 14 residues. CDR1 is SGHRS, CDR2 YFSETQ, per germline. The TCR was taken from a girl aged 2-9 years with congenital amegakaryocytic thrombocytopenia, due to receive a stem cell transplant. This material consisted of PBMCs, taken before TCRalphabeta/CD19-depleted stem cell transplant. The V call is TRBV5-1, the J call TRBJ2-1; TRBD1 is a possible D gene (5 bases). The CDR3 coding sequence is TGCGCCAGCAGCTTGGGGACACGGCAAGACCCGGAGTTCTTC. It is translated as CASSLGTRQDPEFF.